This T cell receptor beta chain was obtained from a study of blood T cell repertoires in COVID-19. Study background: Sites across the United States, Italy and Spain contributed samples from acute and convalescent COVID-19. PBMCs, B-cell-depleted T cells, or T cells provided the cDNA or gDNA that made up the material.

The CDR3 runs 15 residues. V was trimmed by 5 bases and J by 4 bases, leaving 15 bases between them. Germline V gene data show CDR1 as MNHEY and CDR2 as SVGAGI. In the original processing: Nucleated cell counts were estimated from reference gene primer amplification. Sequenced by immunoSEQ multiplex PCR; TCRdb stores in-frame clones only, minus some. V and J calls and clone size come straight from that table; D and trimming were deduced from the DNA. Among 130,000 to 150,000 clones listed, 85% were seen once. This sequence was found in a woman aged 40 to 49 with active or convalescent COVID-19. What was sequenced was peripheral blood. V is TRBV6-5 and J is TRBJ2-1, with TRBD2 as a possible D gene (5 bases). CDR3 sequence: CASSLTSGDYNEQFF. CDR3 sequence (DNA): TGTGCCAGCAGTCTCACGTCCGGGGATTACAATGAGCAGTTCTTC.